This entry concerns a single T cell receptor beta chain. The read halts 3 residues ahead of the CDR3 end, with the missing end drawn from the germline J gene. The entry originates in a study of T cells in women clearing cervical HPV infection. Study-wide context: Cases' blood sampling followed lesion detection by median about 21 weeks (90 to 200). Only a few women had HLA typing results available.

The CDR3 is 15 amino acids. The germline V gene encodes CDR1 GTSNPN and CDR2 SVGIG (reference sequence). The protocol was immunoSEQ multiplex PCR, while the TCRdb copy is restricted to in-frame clones and leaves out a portion. The sample holds tens of thousands of clones. This chain connects TRBV30 to TRBJ2-2; D gene uncertain. Sample: blood buffy coat. The clonotype originates from a woman between 18 and 75 years old with a cervical HPV16 infection that either progressed to CIN3+ or cleared (not recorded which). CDR3: CAWRDKSSYNSPLFF. The sequenced part of the CDR3 DNA is TGTGCCTGGAGAGACAAGAGCTCCTATAATTCACCG.